The rows below give T cell receptor beta chains drawn from one sample of a study of T cells in Graves' hyperthyroidism and ophthalmopathy. TCRdb processed the multiplex PCR reads anew with MiXCR; each CDR3 protein has one entry. The table records 350,000 or so distinct CDR3 sequences, under 25% of them present only once. Material: blood. All receptors derive from a woman between 45 and 60 years old with Graves' hyperthyroidism. Both conserved end residues are part of each CDR3. The D gene is left open where the match is weak. For some rows the clone size is stated as once, few or many, or as a class when expanded; others skip it.

clone_size | j_call | v_call | d_call | cdr3_aa | cdr3_nt
many | TRBJ2-3 | TRBV10-3 | TRBD1 | CAISGDRGADTQYF | TGTGCCATCAGTGGGGACAGGGGTGCAGATACGCAGTATTTT
. | TRBJ2-6 | TRBV20-1 | . | CSASDNSGANVLTF | TGCAGTGCGTCGGACAACTCTGGGGCCAACGTCCTGACTTTC
. | TRBJ2-5 | TRBV28 | TRBD1 | CASSGGQTLRAQYF | TGTGCCAGCAGTGGGGGACAGACCCTCAGGGCCCAGTACTTC
many | TRBJ2-1 | TRBV20-1 | . | CSARPNSGFHYNEQFF | TGCAGTGCTAGACCGAATAGCGGATTCCACTACAATGAGCAGTTCTTC
. | TRBJ2-5 | TRBV12-3/TRBV12-4 | TRBD2 | CASSHQEWGLAGSETQYF | TGTGCCAGCAGTCACCAAGAGTGGGGACTAGCGGGATCAGAGACCCAGTACTTC
many | TRBJ2-1 | TRBV3-1 | TRBD2 | CASSPGLAGVYNEQFF | TGTGCCAGCAGCCCGGGACTAGCGGGAGTCTACAATGAGCAGTTCTTC
few | TRBJ1-3 | TRBV6-1 | . | CASSLTLTAGNTIYF | TGTGCCAGCAGTCTTACCCTAACGGCTGGAAACACCATATATTTT
many | TRBJ2-1 | TRBV5-5 | TRBD2 | CASSLAGASYNEQFF | TGTGCCAGCAGCCTAGCGGGGGCCTCCTACAATGAGCAGTTCTTC
many | TRBJ1-2 | TRBV10-3 | . | CAISESPLHGYTF | TGTGCCATCAGTGAGTCTCCCCTCCATGGCTACACCTTC
. | TRBJ2-3 | TRBV12-3/TRBV12-4 | TRBD2 | CASSFFSGGTDTQYF | TGTGCCAGCAGTTTTTTTAGCGGGGGCACAGATACGCAGTATTTT
. | TRBJ2-7 | TRBV20-1 | TRBD2 | CSAPGGLAGSYEQYF | TGCAGTGCCCCGGGGGGCCTAGCGGGATCCTACGAGCAGTACTTC
many | TRBJ1-1 | TRBV29-1 | . | CSVWDGNTEAFF | TGCAGCGTTTGGGACGGAAACACTGAAGCTTTCTTT
few | TRBJ2-2 | TRBV6-1 | . | CASSFGGGDTGELFF | TGTGCCAGCAGTTTCGGGGGTGGGGACACCGGGGAGCTGTTTTTT
few | TRBJ2-2 | TRBV20-1 | . | CSTRSGTVDTGELFF | TGCAGTACCCGATCAGGGACGGTGGACACCGGGGAGCTGTTTTTT
. | TRBJ2-3 | TRBV14 | . | CASSQGSGGFTDTQYF | TGTGCCAGCAGCCAAGGCAGCGGAGGTTTCACAGATACGCAGTATTTT
many | TRBJ1-1 | TRBV11-2 | . | CASSLKGGGNTEAFF | TGTGCCAGCAGCTTAAAAGGCGGGGGGAACACTGAAGCTTTCTTT
many | TRBJ2-3 | TRBV12-3/TRBV12-4 | . | CASSLVSSTDTQYF | TGCGCCAGCAGCTTGGTTTCCAGCACAGATACGCAGTATTTT
many | TRBJ2-7 | TRBV7-9 | TRBD1 | CASSRRRGLLYEQYF | TGTGCCAGCAGCAGGAGAAGGGGGCTCCTCTACGAGCAGTACTTC
. | TRBJ2-7 | TRBV3-1 | TRBD1 | CASSQEPDRGLEQYF | TGTGCCAGCAGCCAAGAACCGGACAGGGGACTCGAGCAGTACTTC
many | TRBJ1-4 | TRBV7-2 | . | CASSQVVQRNEKLFF | TGTGCCAGCAGCCAAGTGGTCCAGAGGAATGAAAAACTGTTTTTT
. | TRBJ1-1 | TRBV25-1 | . | CASSDGRAGAFF | TGTGCCAGCAGTGATGGCAGGGCCGGAGCTTTCTTT
once | TRBJ2-7 | TRBV7-9 | . | CASTSPGAGIYEQYF | TGTGCCAGCACCTCACCCGGGGCGGGGATCTACGAGCAGTACTTC
many | TRBJ1-2 | TRBV5-1 | . | CASSLRGGTGKDGYTF | TGCGCCAGCAGCTTGCGTGGGGGCACCGGGAAGGATGGCTACACCTTC
many | TRBJ2-3 | TRBV11-2 | TRBD2 | CASSLGLAGGMGTQYF | TGTGCCAGCAGCCTCGGACTAGCGGGAGGGATGGGTACGCAGTATTTT
. | TRBJ2-2 | TRBV6-1 | . | CASSEAGRGGGSCFF | .
. | TRBJ1-1 | TRBV5-6 | . | CASSLGGTREAFF | TGTGCCAGCAGCTTGGGCGGAACCCGTGAAGCTTTCTTT
once | TRBJ1-1 | TRBV7-2 | . | CASSLGQVWALNTEAFF | TGTGCCAGCAGCTTAGGACAAGTGTGGGCTCTGAACACTGAAGCTTTCTTT
few | TRBJ2-5 | TRBV5-5 | TRBD1 | CASSLDLGQGKNF | TGTGCCAGCAGCTTGGACCTGGGACAGGGGAAGAACTTC
. | TRBJ1-2 | TRBV11-2 | TRBD1 | CASSPTKTGITNYGYTF | TGTGCCAGCAGCCCAACCAAGACAGGGATCACTAACTATGGCTACACCTTC
many | TRBJ1-5 | TRBV20-1 | . | CSARGGANQPQHF | TGCAGTGCTAGAGGGGGGGCCAATCAGCCCCAGCATTTT
. | TRBJ2-2 | TRBV7-9 | . | CASSPPLAGELFF | TGTGCCAGCAGCCCTCCCCTCGCCGGGGAGCTGTTTTTT
. | TRBJ2-1 | TRBV19 | TRBD1 | CASSIRGRGRNEQFF | TGTGCCAGTAGTATCAGGGGGAGAGGGCGGAATGAGCAGTTCTTC